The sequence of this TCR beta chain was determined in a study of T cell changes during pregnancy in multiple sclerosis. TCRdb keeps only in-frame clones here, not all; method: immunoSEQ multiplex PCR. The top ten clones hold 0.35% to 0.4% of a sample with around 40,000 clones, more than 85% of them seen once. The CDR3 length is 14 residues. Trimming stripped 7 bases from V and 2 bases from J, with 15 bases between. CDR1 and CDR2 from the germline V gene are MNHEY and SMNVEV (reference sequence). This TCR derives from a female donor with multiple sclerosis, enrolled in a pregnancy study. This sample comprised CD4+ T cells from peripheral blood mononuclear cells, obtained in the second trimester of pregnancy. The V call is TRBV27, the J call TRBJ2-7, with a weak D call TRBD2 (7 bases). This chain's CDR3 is CASNPQGRAYEQYF. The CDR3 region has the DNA TGTGCCAGCAACCCTCAGGGGAGGGCCTACGAGCAGTACTTC.